Following are 20 T cell receptor beta chains from one sample sequenced in a study of blood T cell repertoires in COVID-19. TCRdb's copy holds only in-frame clones and misses some; the assay was immunoSEQ multiplex PCR. The table has 250,000 to 400,000 clones, around 90% seen once. The sample was peripheral blood. The receptor source for this set is a man aged 50-59 years with active or convalescent COVID-19.

This chain's CDR3 is CASSLFRTGAKNIQYF. The CDR3 bases are TGTGCCAGCAGCTTATTCCGGACAGGAGCCAAAAACATTCAGTACTTC. The chain combines TRBV7-9 with TRBJ2-4; TRBD1 agrees at 7 bases. The CDR3 length is 16 residues. Germline CDR1 SEHNR, CDR2 FQNEAQ (reference sequence). V trimming: 2 bases; J trimming: 0 bases; junction bases outside the gene matches: 4.

This chain links TRBV4-3 with TRBJ2-3, with 7 bases that match TRBD1. Losses at the gene ends were 1 base for V and 5 bases for J; bases not matched to a gene: 12. The CDR3 is 17 amino acids. Germline CDR1 reads LGHNA; CDR2 reads YSLEER. The CDR3 DNA reads TGCGCCAGCAGCCAAGGCCGGGCGACAGGGTTGGAAGATACGCAGTATTTT. Protein: CASSQGRATGLEDTQYF.

The CDR3 sequence: CAINRGLGAEAFF. As DNA, the CDR3 is TGTGCCATCAACAGGGGGCTCGGTGCTGAAGCTTTCTTT. The chain combines TRBV6-5 with TRBJ1-1, with 9 bases fitting TRBD1. CDR1 is MNHEY, CDR2 SVGAGI, per germline. CDR3 length: 13 amino acids. V was clipped by 10 bases and J by 6 bases; unmatched bases: 9.

The CDR3 DNA reads TGTGCCGCCAAGGACTACTCTGGAAACACCATATATTTT. It codes for CAAKDYSGNTIYF. J is TRBJ1-3 and V is TRBV19; no firm D call. The germline V and J ends were trimmed by 11 bases and 0 bases, with 11 bases remaining between them. The CDR3 sequence is 13 residues long. Germline CDR1 and CDR2: LNHDA and SQIVND (reference sequence).

On this clone itself: The same CDR3 is also encoded by other DNA sequences in this sample. The chain carries TRBV2 and TRBJ1-1; 7 nucleotides line up with TRBD1. CDR3 length: 14 residues. CDR1 and CDR2 from the germline V gene are SNHLY and FYNNEI. Unmatched junction bases numbered 1, after V lost 3 bases and J lost 0 bases. The CDR3 spells CASSEGQLNTEAFF. CDR3 DNA: TGTGCCAGCAGTGAGGGACAGCTGAACACTGAAGCTTTCTTT.

The rearrangement links TRBV6-1 to TRBJ2-3, with 8 bases matching TRBD2. V dropped 3 bases and J dropped 2; count of bases not matched to a gene: 4. Germline-derived CDR1 and CDR2 are MNHNS and SASEGT. The CDR3 sequence is 15 residues long. CDR3 residues: CASSDTSGHTDTQYF. In nucleotides, the CDR3 is TGTGCCAGCAGTGACACTAGCGGCCACACAGATACGCAGTATTTT.

The chain links TRBV10-3 to TRBJ1-5; 7 bases map to TRBD1. The germline CDR1 and CDR2 sequences are ENHRY and SYGVKD. This CDR3 spans 14 amino acids. The V and J ends lost 3 bases and 4 bases, in that order; junction bases with no gene match: 3. CDR3 in amino acids: CAISEQGLNQPQHF. The CDR3 DNA sequence: TGTGCCATCAGTGAACAGGGGTTGAATCAGCCCCAGCATTTT.

This chain links TRBV19 with TRBJ2-2; no definite D call. CDR1 is LNHDA and CDR2 is SQIVND in the germline V gene (reference sequence). The V end lost 3 bases, the J end lost 6 bases, and 8 bases lay between the germline ends. The CDR3 contains 13 residues. CDR3 sequence reads: CASSMAVPGELFF. CDR3 bases: TGTGCCAGTAGTATGGCCGTCCCCGGGGAGCTGTTTTTT.

The V and J genes are TRBV5-1 and TRBJ2-7; 8 nucleotides match TRBD1. Germline CDR1 is SGHRS and CDR2 is YFSETQ. Losses at the gene ends were 4 bases for V and 3 bases for J; bases not matched to a gene: 6. The length of the CDR3 is 14 residues. The CDR3 nucleotides are TGCGCCAGCAGCCCCGGACAGGGCCGCTACGAGCAGTACTTC. This encodes CASSPGQGRYEQYF.

The chain recombines TRBV4-3 with TRBJ1-5, with D maybe TRBD1 (5 bases). The V gene's germline CDR1 is LGHNA and CDR2 YSLEER. This CDR3 is 16 amino acids long. V was clipped by 1 base and J by 3 bases, with 13 bases between them. CDR3 DNA sequence: TGCGCCAGCAGCCAAGGGGCAGGGACTAACAATCAGCCCCAGCATTTT. Translated: CASSQGAGTNNQPQHF.

The J gene is TRBJ2-7, the V gene TRBV6-5, with 7 bases matching TRBD2. The trim removed 4 bases at V and 3 bases at J, leaving 3 bases unmatched. The CDR3 has 13 residues. Looked up from germline, CDR1 is MNHEY and CDR2 is SVGAGI. CDR3 loop: CASSSGRLYEQYF. CDR3 sequence (DNA): TGTGCCAGCAGTTCCGGGAGGCTCTACGAGCAGTACTTC.

This chain's CDR3 is CASSQDIYGYTF. CDR3 nucleotides: TGTGCCAGCAGCCAAGACATCTATGGCTACACCTTC. This sequence joins TRBV12-3 or TRBV12-4 and TRBJ1-2, with no clear D. Trimming left V 6 bases short and J 4 bases short, with 9 bases between. The CDR3 runs to 12 residues.

The chain joins TRBV19 to TRBJ2-7; 7 bases fit TRBD1. Trimming cost V 7 bases and J 0 bases; bases outside gene matches: 6. The CDR3 covers 14 residues. The germline CDR1 and CDR2 sequences are LNHDA and SQIVND (reference sequence). This CDR3 is CASTADRSSYEQYF. The CDR3 DNA follows: TGTGCCAGTACAGCGGACAGGTCCTCCTACGAGCAGTACTTC.

The V call is TRBV5-5, the J call TRBJ2-1, with 7 positions matching TRBD2. The V segment lost 2 bases and the J segment 7 bases; nucleotides outside the gene matches: 9. The CDR3 is made up of 15 amino acids. CDR1 SGHKS and CDR2 YYEKEE come from the germline V gene (reference sequence). The CDR3 DNA reads as TGTGCCAGCAGCTTCAAGGGGCTAGCGGCGAATGAGCAGTTCTTC. Translation gives CASSFKGLAANEQFF.

This chain joins TRBV10-3 and TRBJ1-2; a weak D match, TRBD1 (6 bases). CDR1 ENHRY and CDR2 SYGVKD come from the germline V gene. The CDR3 length is 15 residues. The V end lost 0 bases, the J end lost 0 bases, and 8 bases lay between the germline ends. This CDR3 is CAISESYRANYGYTF. Written as DNA, the CDR3 is TGTGCCATCAGTGAGTCTTACAGGGCTAACTATGGCTACACCTTC.

The chain recombines TRBV5-1 with TRBJ2-3; the match to TRBD1 covers 7 bases. The CDR3 runs to 15 residues. CDR1 is SGHRS and CDR2 is YFSETQ in the germline V gene. Trimming at V came to 6 bases and at J to 0 bases, leaving 7 bases not matched to a gene. CDR3 in DNA: TGCGCCAGCAACCCACAGGGGAGTAGCACAGATACGCAGTATTTT. This translates into CASNPQGSSTDTQYF.

J is TRBJ2-7 and V is TRBV30; 8 nucleotides align to TRBD2. The CDR3 contains 15 residues. The V gene end was trimmed by 4 bases and the J gene end by 3 bases; junction bases not matched to a gene: 11. Germline CDR1 GTSNPN, CDR2 SVGIG (reference sequence). CDR3 DNA: TGTGCCTGGAAAACGGGAGGGGCCCAATACTACGAGCAGTACTTC. Protein: CAWKTGGAQYYEQYF.

The chain is built from TRBV6-5 and TRBJ1-5; possible D gene TRBD1, 5 bases. Per the germline V gene, CDR1 is MNHEY and CDR2 is SVGAGI. The V end was cut by 9 bases, the J end by 4 bases, with 10 bases between. The CDR3 extends over 12 amino acids. Here the CDR3 DNA reads TGTGCCAGTAGGGGTCCTAATCAGCCCCAGCATTTT. Protein sequence: CASRGPNQPQHF.

Here the CDR3 DNA reads TGTGCCAGCAGGAAGGCAGGGGTCTCACCCCTCCACTTT. Translation gives CASRKAGVSPLHF. V is TRBV6-5 and J is TRBJ1-6, with D possibly being TRBD1 (6 bases). The germline gives CDR1 MNHEY, CDR2 SVGAGI. Trimming left V 6 bases short and J 10 bases short, with 13 bases between. The CDR3 is 13 amino acids.

The chain combines TRBV4-1 with TRBJ2-1; 13 bases map to TRBD2. The CDR3 runs 17 residues. The germline V gene encodes CDR1 MGHRA and CDR2 YSYEKL. The junction had 6 bases not matched to a gene; V was cut back by 1 base and J by 6 bases. The CDR3 loop reads CASSQARTSGSLNEQFF. The CDR3 region has the DNA TGCGCCAGCAGCCAAGCGAGGACTAGCGGGAGCCTCAATGAGCAGTTCTTC.